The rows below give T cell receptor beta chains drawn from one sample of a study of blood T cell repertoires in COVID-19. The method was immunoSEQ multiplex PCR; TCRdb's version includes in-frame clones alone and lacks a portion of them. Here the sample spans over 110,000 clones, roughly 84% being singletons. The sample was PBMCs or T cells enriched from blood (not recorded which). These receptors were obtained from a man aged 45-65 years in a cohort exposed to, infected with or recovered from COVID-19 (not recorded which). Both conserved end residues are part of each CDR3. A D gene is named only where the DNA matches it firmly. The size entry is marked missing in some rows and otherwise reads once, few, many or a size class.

CAISEGTSWETQYF	TGTGCCATCAGTGAGGGCACTAGCTGGGAGACCCAGTACTTC	.	TRBV10-3	TRBJ2-5	.
CASSVSSSRPSSYEQYF	TGTGCCAGCAGTGTAAGTTCATCTAGGCCAAGCTCCTACGAGCAGTACTTC	.	TRBV6-1	TRBJ2-7	.
CATSREQVATNEKLFF	TGTGCCACCAGCAGAGAACAGGTGGCAACTAATGAAAAACTGTTTTTT	.	TRBV15	TRBJ1-4	.
CASSTSPRGLYEQYF	TGTGCCAGCAGTACTTCCCCTAGGGGACTCTACGAGCAGTACTTC	.	TRBV28	TRBJ2-7	.
CASSPNLGQAFPGGNTIYF	TGTGCCAGCAGCCCGAACCTGGGACAGGCGTTTCCAGGGGGAAACACCATATATTTT	TRBD1	TRBV5-6	TRBJ1-3	once
CASRTSGRAYGANVLTF	TGTGCCAGCCGGACTAGCGGGAGGGCCTATGGGGCCAACGTCCTGACTTTC	TRBD2	TRBV18	TRBJ2-6	.
CAHGGGPEADTQYF	TGTGCCCACGGCGGGGGGCCTGAGGCAGATACGCAGTATTTT	TRBD2	TRBV10-3	TRBJ2-3	few
CASSAPVNTEAFF	TGTGCCAGCAGTGCCCCGGTGAACACTGAAGCTTTCTTT	.	TRBV6-6	TRBJ1-1	.
CASSQSGGVGELFF	TGTGCCAGCAGCCAGTCGGGTGGAGTCGGGGAGCTGTTTTTT	.	TRBV4-2	TRBJ2-2	.
CASSYLRAGTGSGANVLTF	TGTGCCAGCAGCTACCTCAGGGCCGGGACAGGCTCTGGGGCCAACGTCCTGACTTTC	TRBD1	TRBV13	TRBJ2-6	.
CASSPGGGTGFYEQYF	TGCGCCAGCAGCCCCGGGGGAGGGACAGGGTTCTACGAGCAGTACTTC	TRBD1	TRBV5-1	TRBJ2-7	.
CASRQVPLAGGHEQFF	TGTGCCAGCAGGCAAGTCCCCCTAGCGGGAGGCCATGAGCAGTTCTTC	TRBD2	TRBV7-9	TRBJ2-1	.
CASSLSSGTFNEQFF	TGTGCCAGCAGCCTCTCTAGCGGGACGTTCAATGAGCAGTTCTTC	TRBD2	TRBV7-3	TRBJ2-1	.
CASSRGLAYEQYF	TGTGCCAGTAGTAGGGGCTTGGCCTACGAGCAGTACTTC	.	TRBV19	TRBJ2-7	.
CASSPQINNEQFF	TGTGCCAGCAGCCCACAGATAAACAATGAGCAGTTCTTC	.	TRBV7-8	TRBJ2-1	.
CASSQGRTSGADTQYF	TGCGCCAGCAGCCAAGGTCGAACTAGCGGGGCAGATACGCAGTATTTT	TRBD2	TRBV4-1	TRBJ2-3	.
CASSQTGVYGYTF	TGTGCCAGCAGTCAAACAGGGGTGTATGGCTACACCTTC	TRBD1	TRBV12-3/TRBV12-4	TRBJ1-2	.
CASSLEVGMDNEQFF	TGTGCCAGCAGCTTAGAGGTGGGCATGGACAATGAGCAGTTCTTC	.	TRBV7-9	TRBJ2-1	once
CASSLAAGLAGEQYF	TGTGCCAGCAGTTTAGCGGCTGGACTGGCGGGTGAGCAGTACTTC	.	TRBV5-4	TRBJ2-7	.
CSVEWPPNYGYTF	TGCAGCGTTGAGTGGCCTCCTAACTATGGCTACACCTTC	.	TRBV29-1	TRBJ1-2	.
CATTPASGDGYTF	TGTGCCACCACCCCGGCCAGCGGGGATGGCTACACCTTC	.	TRBV24-1	TRBJ1-2	few
CASSISGPYEQYF	TGTGCCAGTAGTATTAGTGGGCCCTACGAGCAGTACTTC	.	TRBV19	TRBJ2-7	.
CASSSTGGLEQYF	TGTGCCAGCAGCTCGACAGGGGGTCTCGAGCAGTACTTC	TRBD1	TRBV7-2	TRBJ2-7	.
CASSALSGELFF	TGTGCCAGCAGTGCGCTGAGCGGGGAGCTGTTTTTT	.	TRBV27	TRBJ2-2	.
CASSHVSGGEAFF	TGTGCCAGCAGCCATGTATCGGGGGGGGAAGCTTTCTTT	.	TRBV16	TRBJ1-1	.
CASSGGGGPYEQYF	TGTGCCAGCAGCGGAGGGGGGGGGCCCTACGAGCAGTACTTC	.	TRBV7-2	TRBJ2-7	few
CASSSRDRVYGYTF	TGTGCCAGCAGCAGCCGGGACAGGGTCTATGGCTACACCTTC	TRBD1	TRBV6-5	TRBJ1-2	.
CATSGRGQYNEQFF	TGTGCCACCAGTGGTCGAGGACAGTACAATGAGCAGTTCTTC	.	TRBV24-1	TRBJ2-1	.
CASSAQGNTEAFF	TGCGCCAGCAGTGCGCAGGGGAACACTGAAGCTTTCTTT	.	TRBV10-1	TRBJ1-1	.
CASSITGGGSPLHF	TGTGCCAGCAGCATAACAGGGGGCGGTTCACCCCTCCACTTT	TRBD1	TRBV7-8	TRBJ1-6	once
CASSDQGAVTEAFF	TGTGCCAGCAGTGATCAGGGGGCGGTCACTGAAGCTTTCTTT	TRBD1	TRBV6-1	TRBJ1-1	few
CASSQGGDYSEKLFF	TGCGCCAGCAGCCAAGGGGGGGATTACTCCGAAAAACTGTTTTTT	.	TRBV4-1	TRBJ1-4	.
CASSNTGATNTGELFF	TGTGCCAGCAGCAATACAGGGGCGACGAACACCGGGGAGCTGTTTTTT	TRBD1	TRBV7-7	TRBJ2-2	.
CASSTGTSAYNEQFF	TGTGCCAGTTCAACCGGGACTAGCGCCTACAATGAGCAGTTCTTC	TRBD2	TRBV11-2	TRBJ2-1	.
CASSIWGRDQPQHF	TGTGCCAGTAGTATTTGGGGGAGGGATCAGCCCCAGCATTTT	.	TRBV19	TRBJ1-5	.
CASSLGESPLHF	TGTGCCAGCAGTTTAGGAGAGTCACCCCTCCACTTT	.	TRBV12-3/TRBV12-4	TRBJ1-6	.
CASSSGGKNIQYF	TGTGCCAGCAGTTCGGGGGGGAAAAACATTCAGTACTTC	TRBD2	TRBV6-5	TRBJ2-4	once
CASSIGQQYEQYF	TGTGCCAGTAGTATTGGGCAGCAGTACGAGCAGTACTTC	.	TRBV19	TRBJ2-7	few
CATSRGADYFTDTQYF	TGTGCCACCAGCAGAGGTGCCGACTACTTCACAGATACGCAGTATTTT	.	TRBV15	TRBJ2-3	.
CATSREDTYEQYF	TGTGCCACCAGCAGAGAAGACACCTACGAGCAGTACTTC	.	TRBV15	TRBJ2-7	.
CAQTTGRNSPLHF	TGTGCCCAAACGACAGGGCGTAATTCACCCCTCCACTTT	TRBD1	TRBV30	TRBJ1-6	.
CASSRTGLISEQYF	TGCGCCAGCAGCAGAACAGGGCTGATAAGCGAGCAGTACTTC	.	TRBV5-1	TRBJ2-7	.
CASSLGFLAGGRRSDTQYF	TGTGCCAGCAGCTTAGGGTTCCTAGCGGGGGGAAGGAGGTCAGATACGCAGTATTTT	TRBD2	TRBV7-2	TRBJ2-3	once
CASSLTGGQETQYF	TGTGCCAGCAGCTTAACGGGAGGGCAAGAGACCCAGTACTTC	TRBD2	TRBV7-9	TRBJ2-5	.
CASSLVEAGPSGVYGYTF	TGTGCCAGCAGCTTGGTGGAGGCCGGCCCCTCCGGAGTCTATGGCTACACCTTC	.	TRBV5-5	TRBJ1-2	.
CASSSQGDRGTGELFF	TGTGCCAGCAGCTCACAGGGGGATAGGGGAACCGGGGAGCTGTTTTTT	TRBD1	TRBV7-9	TRBJ2-2	.
CAWGGDTEAFF	TGTGCTTGGGGCGGGGACACTGAAGCTTTCTTT	.	TRBV30	TRBJ1-1	.
CSVLNRDRDYRQYF	TGCAGCGTTTTAAACCGGGACAGGGACTACCGGCAGTACTTC	TRBD1	TRBV29-1	TRBJ2-7	.
CASTRTGLASPLHF	TGTGCCAGCACCCGGACAGGGCTAGCTTCACCCCTCCACTTT	TRBD1	TRBV6-5	TRBJ1-6	.
CASSLLLQGWGNTIYF	TGTGCCAGCAGCCTCCTACTACAGGGATGGGGAAACACCATATATTTT	.	TRBV11-2	TRBJ1-3	.
CATSAQPFLSSGANVLTF	TGTGCCACCAGTGCCCAACCCTTTCTATCCTCTGGGGCCAACGTCCTGACTTTC	.	TRBV24-1	TRBJ2-6	.